Listed here is a single TCR beta chain. Its target is unknown. The study ran its PCR with 60 Vbeta and 13 Jbeta primers. The repertoire was sequenced with immunoSEQ multiplex PCR; TCRdb's copy has only in-frame clones and lacks some. The sample consists of under 200,000 clones, around 88% of them appearing once. This record comes from a study of cytomegalovirus exposure and HLA in healthy donors. The overall study: Samples from HLA-typed donors yielded about 85 million unique TCRs in an early data release. Study-wide results and caveats: The study flagged about 160 TCR beta chains as cytomegalovirus-associated.

This CDR3 has 16 amino acids. Germline values: CDR1 MNHEY, CDR2 SMNVEV (reference sequence). V shed 0 bases and J 1 base; nucleotides not matched to a gene: 5. This clonotype originated in a woman aged 18-35 years in good health and CMV-seronegative. Sequenced input: PBMCs. The chain employs TRBV27 and TRBJ2-7; 8 bases line up with TRBD2. The CDR3 coding sequence is TGTGCCAGCAGTTTATCTAGCGGGACCCTATCCTACGAGCAGTACTTC. Translation: CASSLSSGTLSYEQYF.